What follows are 23 T cell receptor beta chains derived from one specimen sequenced in a study of post-analysis software for immune sequencing data. Antigens of these TCRs are unknown. Sequencing libraries made from TCR beta cDNA carried unique molecular identifiers. MiXCR, run by TCRdb on the PCR reads, gives a single entry per CDR3 protein. The sample lists some 690,000 distinct CDR3 sequences; 55% to 70% were seen once. The study, taken as a whole, reports: The study found TRBV5-6, TRBV5-1 and TRBV20-1 among about five TRBV segments more frequent in patients than controls.

The sequenced sample was blood. The receptors derive from a girl aged 2-10 years with multiple sclerosis.

This clonotype was counted between two and nine times. The genes are TRBV20-1 and TRBJ2-5, with 9 bases identical to TRBD1. Germline assignment: CDR1 DFQATT and CDR2 SNEGSKA (reference sequence). Trimming removed 2 bases from V and 5 bases from J; junction bases left unmatched: 3. The CDR3 sequence is 13 residues long. CDR3 in DNA: TGCAGTGCTAGAACAGGGGGCAGCGAGACCCAGTACTTC. Translation: CSARTGGSETQYF.

The rearrangement uses TRBV5-1 and TRBJ1-2; D gene uncertain. This CDR3 is built from 14 residues. V shed 0 bases and J shed 4 bases, with 10 bases lying between them. The V gene's germline CDR1 is SGHRS and CDR2 YFSETQ. The CDR3 sequence is CASSLDVGIYGYTF. The DNA of the CDR3 is TGCGCCAGCAGCTTGGACGTCGGAATCTATGGCTACACCTTC.

The chain uses TRBV12-3 or TRBV12-4 and TRBJ1-1; weak D call: TRBD1 (6 bases). The CDR3 sequence is 13 residues long. The V and J ends lost 6 bases and 10 bases respectively, with 18 bases between them. Here the CDR3 reads CASSPGRGHGAFF. The CDR3, as DNA: TGTGCCAGCAGCCCCGGGCGGGGGCACGGAGCTTTCTTT.

The rearrangement uses TRBV5-1 and TRBJ2-7; TRBD2 aligns across 14 bases. The CDR3 runs to 15 residues. Germline V gives CDR1 SGHRS, CDR2 YFSETQ. J was trimmed by 7 bases and V by 4 bases; bases with no gene match: 7. CDR3 nucleotide sequence: TGCGCCAGCAGCCCTGCGGGACTAGCGGGAGATGAGCAGTACTTC. It codes for CASSPAGLAGDEQYF.

The chain is built from TRBV6-5 and TRBJ2-1; the D gene is possibly TRBD2 (5 bases). The V end was cut by 6 bases, the J end by 0 bases, with 12 bases between. The CDR3 has 15 residues. CDR1 and CDR2 (germline): MNHEY, SVGAGI. CDR3 DNA sequence: TGTGCCAGCAGCCCCGGGGTTAGCTCCTACAATGAGCAGTTCTTC. The encoded protein is CASSPGVSSYNEQFF.

This clonotype has more than one count but fewer than ten. V and J are TRBV4-1 and TRBJ2-4; tentative D call: TRBD2 (5 bases). This CDR3 is 14 amino acids long. Germline V gene lookup returns CDR1 MGHRA and CDR2 YSYEKL. Trimming left V 1 base short and J 9 bases short, with 13 bases between. The CDR3 DNA reads as TGCGCCAGCAGCCAAGTGGGTAGCGAGGGCATTCAGTACTTC. Translation: CASSQVGSEGIQYF.

This clonotype showed up just a few times. The chain combines TRBV7-2 with TRBJ2-3; unclear D gene. The V gene's germline CDR1 is SGHTA and CDR2 FQGNSA. The CDR3 totals 14 residues. The V end was cut by 3 bases, the J end by 4 bases, with 11 bases between. The CDR3 DNA is TGTGCCAGCAGCTTGATAACGGTAGCAGATACGCAGTATTTT. This encodes CASSLITVADTQYF.

Concerning this clonotype itself: The junction differs from germline at one of its ends, possibly a read error. CDR3 DNA: TGCAGTGCTGGAGACCCAGCGGGCACAGATACGCAGTATTTT. This translates into CSAGDPAGTDTQYF. The V and J genes are TRBV20-1 and TRBJ2-3, with a weak D call TRBD2 (5 bases). This CDR3 has 14 amino acids. Germline loops: CDR1 DFQATT, CDR2 SNEGSKA (reference sequence).

This rearrangement joins TRBV5-1 to TRBJ2-1; 10 bases line up with TRBD1. This CDR3 is built from 15 residues. Germline lookup yields CDR1 SGHRS and CDR2 YFSETQ. Unmatched junction bases numbered 8, after V lost 3 bases and J lost 8 bases. The CDR3 reads CASSWGDRGTHEQFF. The CDR3 coding sequence is TGCGCCAGCAGCTGGGGGGACAGGGGAACGCATGAGCAGTTCTTC.

CDR3 nucleotide sequence: TGTGCCAGCAGTTACTCGAGGCAGGGTATTGAGTTCTTC. Translated: CASSYSRQGIEFF. This chain joins TRBV6-2 or TRBV6-3 and TRBJ2-1; possible D gene TRBD1, 5 bases. Germline V lookup: CDR1 MNHEY, CDR2 SVGEGT. With 0 bases removed from V and 14 bases from J, the gap between germline ends came to 14 bases. CDR3 length equals 13 residues.

The genes are TRBV7-2 and TRBJ2-3; 7 positions match TRBD2. Germline V gene data show CDR1 as SGHTA and CDR2 as FQGNSA. V was pared by 5 bases and J by 0 bases, with 8 bases of the junction left unmatched. The length of the CDR3 is 16 residues. CDR3 protein: CASSLRGLPSTDTQYF. As DNA, the CDR3 is TGTGCCAGCAGCCTAAGGGGACTACCAAGCACAGATACGCAGTATTTT.

This rearrangement joins TRBV11-2 to TRBJ2-6; D gene unclear. The V gene's germline CDR1 is SGHAT and CDR2 FQNNGV. This CDR3 is 15 amino acids long. Trimming pared 5 bases from V and 1 base from J, leaving 9 bases between. CDR3 residues: CASSTSDSGANVLTF. The CDR3 nucleotides read TGTGCCAGCAGCACCTCAGATTCTGGGGCCAACGTCCTGACTTTC.

This chain uses TRBV6-5 with TRBJ2-1, with D perhaps matching TRBD1 (5 bases). This CDR3 has 15 amino acids. The germline gives CDR1 MNHEY, CDR2 SVGAGI. The V gene lost 8 bases and the J gene lost 4 bases, with 18 bases spanning the gap. CDR3: CASQDVPSGYNEQFF. As DNA, the CDR3 is TGTGCCAGCCAGGATGTGCCTTCAGGGTACAATGAGCAGTTCTTC.

This chain uses TRBV20-1 with TRBJ2-1, with a tentative D call TRBD1 (6 bases). Germline V gene sequence: CDR1 DFQATT, CDR2 SNEGSKA (reference sequence). Trimming pared 3 bases from V and 6 bases from J, leaving 15 bases between. This CDR3 has 14 amino acids. CDR3 sequence: CSASGQGSGNEQFF. In DNA form, the CDR3 reads TGCAGTGCTAGTGGGCAGGGGAGTGGCAATGAGCAGTTCTTC.

V is TRBV29-1 and J is TRBJ2-5; D gene uncertain. Germline-derived CDR1 and CDR2 are SQVTM and ANQGSEA. Trimming left V 0 bases short and J 4 bases short, with 9 bases between. This CDR3 spans 13 amino acids. Written as DNA, the CDR3 is TGCAGCGTTGAAGAGCAGGTTGGAGAGACCCAGTACTTC. Its translation is CSVEEQVGETQYF.

The V call is TRBV5-1, the J call TRBJ2-2; D is unclear. Deletions cut 4 bases from V and 0 bases from J, with 19 bases between. Germline V CDR1 and CDR2: SGHRS, YFSETQ. There are 18 residues in the CDR3. CDR3 in DNA: TGCGCCAGCAGCCCCTCGCGGCTCGGGCGGCCGAACACCGGGGAGCTGTTTTTT. Amino acid sequence: CASSPSRLGRPNTGELFF.

The chain links TRBV12-3 or TRBV12-4 to TRBJ2-3, with a weak D call TRBD2 (5 bases). This CDR3 comprises 16 residues. V was shortened by 2 bases and J by 0 bases, with 12 bases between the two germline ends. The CDR3 loop reads CASSLMISASTDTQYF. In nucleotides, the CDR3 is TGTGCCAGCAGTTTAATGATTAGCGCTAGCACAGATACGCAGTATTTT.

The chain carries TRBV10-3 and TRBJ1-3, with D perhaps TRBD1 (6 bases). The CDR3 totals 15 residues. Germline lookup yields CDR1 ENHRY and CDR2 SYGVKD. V was pared by 6 bases and J by 0 bases, with 12 bases between. CDR3 nucleotides: TGTGCCATCAGGACGACAGGTCCCTCTGGAAACACCATATATTTT. Translation: CAIRTTGPSGNTIYF.

On this clonotype itself: The junction differs from germline at one of its ends, possibly a read error. This rearrangement joins TRBV5-1 to TRBJ2-1; TRBD2 aligns across 12 bases. The CDR3 has 17 residues. Germline CDR1 and CDR2: SGHRS and YFSETQ. Here the CDR3 reads CAGSYGLAGSSYNEQFF. The CDR3 nucleotides are TGCGCCGGCAGCTACGGACTAGCGGGGAGCTCCTACAATGAGCAGTTCTTC. Using reference TRBV5-1 and TRBJ2-1 for the parts outside the CDR3, the full variable domain is KAGVTQTPRYLIKTRGQQVTLSCSPISGHRSVSWYQQTPGQGLQFLFEYFSETQRNKGNFPGRFSGRQFSNSRSEMNVSTLELGDSALYLCAGSYGLAGSSYNEQFFGPGTRLTVL.

In this sample, this clonotype turned up once. This sequence joins TRBV19 and TRBJ1-6, with a tentative D call TRBD1 (5 bases). The CDR3 totals 15 residues. Per germline, CDR1 LNHDA and CDR2 SQIVND (reference sequence). The germline V and J ends were trimmed by 4 bases and 8 bases, with 15 bases remaining between them. The CDR3 sequence is CASSTARGGDSPLHF. The DNA for the CDR3 is TGTGCCAGTAGTACCGCAAGGGGTGGGGATTCACCCCTCCACTTT.

Comments on this clonotype: At one end, the junction sequence differs from germline, possibly due to a read error. This chain connects TRBV5-1 to TRBJ2-7; D gene ambiguous. This CDR3 has 13 amino acids. Germline CDR1 SGHRS, CDR2 YFSETQ. CDR3 in DNA: TGCGCCAGCAGTTCCCTTCGACACTACGAGCAGCACTTC. Protein product: CASSSLRHYEQHF.

The rearrangement joins TRBV6-1 to TRBJ2-5; D is undetermined. TRBJ2-7 explains the end of the DNA better; the J call may be wrong. This CDR3 is 14 amino acids long. CDR1 and CDR2 (germline): MNHNS, SASEGT. CDR3 loop: CATYFPGLGNEQYF. The CDR3 coding sequence is TGTGCCACTTACTTCCCGGGTCTCGGAAACGAGCAGTACTTC.

The chain combines TRBV7-2 with TRBJ2-3; a weak D match, TRBD2 (5 bases). Germline lookup yields CDR1 SGHTA and CDR2 FQGNSA. Trimming removed 5 bases at V and 2 bases at J, with 14 bases between. This CDR3 has 15 amino acids. Here the CDR3 reads CASSPNGGYTDTQYF. CDR3 sequence (DNA): TGTGCCAGCAGCCCCAACGGAGGCTACACAGATACGCAGTATTTT. Full variable domain (outside the CDR3, taken from reference TRBV7-2 and TRBJ2-3): GAGVSQSPSNKVTEKGKDVELRCDPISGHTALYWYRQSLGQGLEFLIYFQGNSAPDKSGLPSDRFSAERTGGSVSTLTIQRTQQEDSAVYLCASSPNGGYTDTQYFGPGTRLTVL.